This T cell receptor beta chain was obtained from a study of memory CD4+ T cells and cytomegalovirus serostatus. Germline CDR1 SGHTA, CDR2 FQGTGA. V lost 8 bases and J 2 bases, leaving 15 bases between the germline ends. The CDR3 sequence is 14 residues long. The sort gate was single viable CD3+CD4+CD8-CD45RO+ cells for memory CD4+ T cells. Libraries were prepared by immunoSEQ multiplex PCR; TCRdb keeps only in-frame clonotypes and omits some of them. The profile shows 25,000 to 30,000 clones, around three quarters of them singletons. This clone showed up just a few times. The V gene is TRBV7-3, the J gene TRBJ1-1; D ambiguous. Sequencing was performed on memory CD4+ T cells from blood. The receptor's source is an adult in good health and CMV-seronegative. As DNA, the CDR3 is TGTGCCAGCCAGGATAAGGGCAAAAACACTGAAGCTTTCTTT. Amino acid sequence: CASQDKGKNTEAFF.